These T cell receptor beta chains were read from a single sample in a study of early T cells in non-severe SARS-CoV-2 infection. TCRdb re-called the 5' RACE reads with MiXCR, one entry per CDR3 protein. The sample lists 55,000 to 70,000 distinct CDR3 sequences, about 12% occurring once. The sample consisted of whole blood. These TCRs come from an adult who was a healthcare worker with PCR-confirmed SARS-CoV-2 infection or an uninfected control (not recorded which). Both conserved end residues are part of each CDR3. D genes are given only for firm matches. Only some rows state a clone size, as once, few, many or a class for expanded clones.

size: NA
D: NA
length: 12
J: TRBJ2-3
V: TRBV5-1
DNA: TGCGCCAGCAGCGAGAGTTTGGATACGCAGTATTTT
CDR3: CASSESLDTQYF

size: many
D: TRBD2
length: 16
J: TRBJ2-7
V: TRBV11-2
DNA: TGTGCCAGCAGCTCCTCCGGGGCTAGCGGCTCCTACGAGCAGTACTTC
CDR3: CASSSSGASGSYEQYF

size: NA
D: NA
length: 16
J: TRBJ2-1
V: TRBV7-2
DNA: TGTGCCAGCAGCTCCCAGGTCTGGGGGGCCGGGAATGAGCAGTTCTTC
CDR3: CASSSQVWGAGNEQFF

size: NA
D: TRBD1
length: 17
J: TRBJ2-7
V: TRBV5-5
DNA: TGTGCCAGCAGCTCCGGTCTTCCCGGGACAGCCGCCTACGAGCAGTACTTC
CDR3: CASSSGLPGTAAYEQYF

size: NA
D: NA
length: 10
J: TRBJ2-3
V: TRBV4-2
DNA: TGTGCCACTGGCCAGGATACGCAGTATTTT
CDR3: CATGQDTQYF

size: NA
D: NA
length: 14
J: TRBJ2-3
V: TRBV3-1
DNA: TGTGCCAGCAGCGCAGGACATAGCACAGATACGCAGTATTTT
CDR3: CASSAGHSTDTQYF

size: many
D: NA
length: 12
J: TRBJ1-2
V: TRBV2
DNA: TGTGCCAGCATGTCCGCTAACTATGGCTACACCTTC
CDR3: CASMSANYGYTF

size: NA
D: NA
length: 13
J: TRBJ1-2
V: TRBV29-1
DNA: TGCAGCGTTGTAGGGACCCGTCCGTATGGCTACACCTTC
CDR3: CSVVGTRPYGYTF

size: many
D: NA
length: 14
J: TRBJ2-1
V: TRBV11-2
DNA: TGTGCCAGCAGCTTGGGGCCCGGGTACAATGAGCAGTTCTTC
CDR3: CASSLGPGYNEQFF

size: NA
D: NA
length: 11
J: TRBJ2-6
V: TRBV6-2/TRBV6-3
DNA: TGTGCCAGCACCGGAGCCAACGTCCTGACTTTC
CDR3: CASTGANVLTF

size: many
D: TRBD1
length: 13
J: TRBJ1-1
V: TRBV20-1
DNA: TGCAGTGCTGTCGACAGGGGGAACACTGAAGCTTTCTTT
CDR3: CSAVDRGNTEAFF

size: few
D: TRBD2
length: 17
J: TRBJ2-5
V: TRBV7-7
DNA: TGTGCTAGCAGCCCTTACTTTAGCCTAGCGGGAAGGGAGACCCAGTACTTC
CDR3: CASSPYFSLAGRETQYF

size: NA
D: NA
length: 13
J: TRBJ1-5
V: TRBV7-9
DNA: TGTGCCAGCAGCGGTCAAGGGGATCAGCCCCAGCATTTT
CDR3: CASSGQGDQPQHF

size: many
D: TRBD1
length: 16
J: TRBJ1-3
V: TRBV12-3/TRBV12-4
DNA: TGTGCCAGCAGTACCCGGGGACAGAACTCTGGAAACACCATATATTTT
CDR3: CASSTRGQNSGNTIYF

size: many
D: NA
length: 15
J: TRBJ1-3
V: TRBV7-9
DNA: TGTGCCAGCAGCTTAGACGGAGGCTCTGGAAACACCATATATTTT
CDR3: CASSLDGGSGNTIYF

size: NA
D: NA
length: 13
J: TRBJ1-1
V: TRBV29-1
DNA: TGCAGCGTTGTGAGGTCGGCGAACACTGAAGCTTTCTTT
CDR3: CSVVRSANTEAFF

size: few
D: TRBD1
length: 17
J: TRBJ1-1
V: TRBV6-6
DNA: TGTGCCAGCAGCCCAGGGGGCTTGGGACGGGGGAACACTGAAGCTTTCTTT
CDR3: CASSPGGLGRGNTEAFF

size: NA
D: NA
length: 12
J: TRBJ2-7
V: TRBV3-1
DNA: TGTGCCAGCAGCCAAGGCCTTGACGAGCAGTACTTC
CDR3: CASSQGLDEQYF

size: NA
D: NA
length: 14
J: TRBJ2-2
V: TRBV29-1
DNA: TGCAGCGTTGGGGTAGGGGTCGGCACCGGGGAGCTGTTTTTT
CDR3: CSVGVGVGTGELFF

size: few
D: NA
length: 15
J: TRBJ1-1
V: TRBV4-3
DNA: TGCGCCAGCAGCCAAGATAGGACTCCGAACACTGAAGCTTTCTTT
CDR3: CASSQDRTPNTEAFF

size: few
D: NA
length: 15
J: TRBJ1-6
V: TRBV10-2
DNA: TGCGCCAGCAGTGTGGGAGAAGCCAATAATTCACCCCTCCACTTT
CDR3: CASSVGEANNSPLHF

size: few
D: NA
length: 13
J: TRBJ1-1
V: TRBV4-1
DNA: TGCGCCAGCAGCCGGCCAGAGAACACTGAAGCTTTCTTT
CDR3: CASSRPENTEAFF

size: many
D: NA
length: 13
J: TRBJ1-2
V: TRBV27
DNA: TGTGCCAGCAGTTCCCTATCAGGGCGGGGCTACACCTTC
CDR3: CASSSLSGRGYTF

size: once
D: NA
length: 12
J: TRBJ1-2
V: TRBV20-1
DNA: TGCAGTGCTAGCCGGATTCTGGGGAGCTACACCTTC
CDR3: CSASRILGSYTF

size: NA
D: TRBD2
length: 16
J: TRBJ2-3
V: TRBV6-2/TRBV6-3
DNA: TGTGCCAGCAGTACTTCTAGACTAGCGGGAGCAGATACGCAGTATTTT
CDR3: CASSTSRLAGADTQYF

size: few
D: TRBD2
length: 12
J: TRBJ2-7
V: TRBV29-1
DNA: TGCAGCGTGTGGGGGGGATCCTACGAGCAGTACTTC
CDR3: CSVWGGSYEQYF

size: few
D: NA
length: 15
J: TRBJ2-5
V: TRBV7-8
DNA: TGTGCCAGCAGCTTAGGTCGGGGGAAAGAGAGGACCCAGTACTTC
CDR3: CASSLGRGKERTQYF

size: many
D: NA
length: 13
J: TRBJ1-4
V: TRBV7-9
DNA: TGTGCCAGCAGCGGACGGCTTTCGGAAAAACTGTTTTTT
CDR3: CASSGRLSEKLFF

size: many
D: NA
length: 15
J: TRBJ1-2
V: TRBV4-3
DNA: TGCGCCAGCAGCCCTGAAGGCGAGAGGGGGTATGGCTACACCTTC
CDR3: CASSPEGERGYGYTF